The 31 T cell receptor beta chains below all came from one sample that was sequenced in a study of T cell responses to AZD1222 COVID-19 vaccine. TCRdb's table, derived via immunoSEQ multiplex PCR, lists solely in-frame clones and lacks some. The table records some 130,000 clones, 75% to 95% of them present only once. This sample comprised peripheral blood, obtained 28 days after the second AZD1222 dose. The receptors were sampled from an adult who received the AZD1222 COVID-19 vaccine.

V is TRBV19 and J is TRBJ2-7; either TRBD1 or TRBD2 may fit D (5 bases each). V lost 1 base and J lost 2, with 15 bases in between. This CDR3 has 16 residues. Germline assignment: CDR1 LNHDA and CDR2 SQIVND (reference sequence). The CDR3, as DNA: TGTGCCAGTAGTATAGGGACAAGGACGGGGACCTACGAGCAGTACTTC. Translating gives CASSIGTRTGTYEQYF.

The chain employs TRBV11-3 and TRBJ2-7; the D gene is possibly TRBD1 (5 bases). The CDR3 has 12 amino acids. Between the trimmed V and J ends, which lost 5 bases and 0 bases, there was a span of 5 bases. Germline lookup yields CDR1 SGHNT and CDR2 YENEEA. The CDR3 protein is CASSQGSYEQYF. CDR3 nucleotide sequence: TGTGCCAGCAGCCAGGGCTCCTACGAGCAGTACTTC. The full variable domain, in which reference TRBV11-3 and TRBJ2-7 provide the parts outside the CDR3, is EAGVVQSPRYKIIEKKQPVAFWCNPISGHNTLYWYLQNLGQGPELLIRYENEEAVDDSQLPKDRFSAERLKGVDSTLKIQPAELGDSAVYLCASSQGSYEQYFGPGTRLTVT.

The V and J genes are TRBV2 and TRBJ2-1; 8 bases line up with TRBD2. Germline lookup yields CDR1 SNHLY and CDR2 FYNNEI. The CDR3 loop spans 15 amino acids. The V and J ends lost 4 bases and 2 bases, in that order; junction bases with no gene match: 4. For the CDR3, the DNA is TGTGCCAGCAGTGGGGAGGGACTAGCCTACAATGAGCAGTTCTTC. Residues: CASSGEGLAYNEQFF.

The DNA of the CDR3 is TGTGCCAGCACCCTATCCGGGACAGGCTTTAATTCACCCCTCCACTTT. Translated, it gives CASTLSGTGFNSPLHF. The chain couples TRBV11-2 to TRBJ1-6, with 8 positions matching TRBD1. J was trimmed by 6 bases and V by 7 bases; bases with no gene match: 11. The CDR3 extends over 16 amino acids. In germline, CDR1 is SGHAT, CDR2 FQNNGV.

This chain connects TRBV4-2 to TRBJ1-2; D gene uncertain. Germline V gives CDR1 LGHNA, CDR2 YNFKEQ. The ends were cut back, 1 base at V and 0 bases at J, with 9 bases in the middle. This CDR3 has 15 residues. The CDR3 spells CASSQGPSSNYGYTF. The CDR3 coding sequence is TGTGCCAGCAGCCAAGGGCCCAGTTCTAACTATGGCTACACCTTC.

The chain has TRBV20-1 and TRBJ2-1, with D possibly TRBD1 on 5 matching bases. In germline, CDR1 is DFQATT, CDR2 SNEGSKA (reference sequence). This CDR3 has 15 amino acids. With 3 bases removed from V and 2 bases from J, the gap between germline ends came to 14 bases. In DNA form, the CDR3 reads TGCAGTGCTAGTCTAAGGGCAGGGCCCTACAATGAGCAGTTCTTC. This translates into CSASLRAGPYNEQFF.

The chain's CDR3 is CASSPSQMNTEAFF. In DNA, the CDR3 is TGTGCCAGCTCACCGAGCCAGATGAACACTGAAGCTTTCTTT. The V and J genes are TRBV18 and TRBJ1-1; D not resolved. Per germline, CDR1 KGHSH and CDR2 LQKENI. CDR3 size: 14 residues. Trimming removed 3 bases from V and 0 bases from J, with 8 bases in between. Drawing the rest from reference TRBV18 and TRBJ1-1, the complete variable domain is NAGVMQNPRHLVRRRGQEARLRCSPMKGHSHVYWYRQLPEEGLKFMVYLQKENIIDESGMPKERFSAEFPKEGPSILRIQQVVRGDSAAYFCASSPSQMNTEAFFGQGTRLTVV.

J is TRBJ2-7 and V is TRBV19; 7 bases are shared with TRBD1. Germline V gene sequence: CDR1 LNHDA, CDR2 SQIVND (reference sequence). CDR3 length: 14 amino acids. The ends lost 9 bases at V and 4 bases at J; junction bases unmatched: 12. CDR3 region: CASRRGQGDYEQYF. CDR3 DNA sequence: TGTGCCAGCCGTAGAGGGCAGGGGGATTACGAGCAGTACTTC.

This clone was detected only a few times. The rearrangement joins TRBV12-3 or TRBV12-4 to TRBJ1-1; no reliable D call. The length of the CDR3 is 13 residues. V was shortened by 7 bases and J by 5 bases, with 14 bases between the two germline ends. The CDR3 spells CASTTPRETEAFF. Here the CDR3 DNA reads TGTGCCAGCACGACCCCAAGGGAGACTGAAGCTTTCTTT.

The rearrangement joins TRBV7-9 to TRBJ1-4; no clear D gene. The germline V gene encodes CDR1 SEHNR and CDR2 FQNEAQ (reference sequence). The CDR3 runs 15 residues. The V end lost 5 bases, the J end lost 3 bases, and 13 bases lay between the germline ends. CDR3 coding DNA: TGTGCCAGCAGCCCCGCTTTAGGCGCTAATGAAAAACTGTTTTTT. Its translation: CASSPALGANEKLFF.

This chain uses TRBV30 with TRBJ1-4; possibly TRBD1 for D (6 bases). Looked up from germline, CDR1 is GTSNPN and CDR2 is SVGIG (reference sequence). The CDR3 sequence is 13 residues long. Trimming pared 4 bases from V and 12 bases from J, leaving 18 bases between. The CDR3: CAWTRQALGELFF. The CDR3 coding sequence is TGTGCCTGGACGCGACAGGCTTTAGGGGAACTGTTTTTT.

The DNA for the CDR3 is TGTGCCAGCAGCTCCTTAGCGGGGGCCAGCTCCTACAATGAGCAGTTCTTC. It specifies CASSSLAGASSYNEQFF. The chain employs TRBV11-3 and TRBJ2-1, with 9 bases identical to TRBD2. The CDR3 loop spans 17 amino acids. Germline CDR1 reads SGHNT; CDR2 reads YENEEA. V was pared by 4 bases and J by 0 bases, with 7 bases of the junction left unmatched.

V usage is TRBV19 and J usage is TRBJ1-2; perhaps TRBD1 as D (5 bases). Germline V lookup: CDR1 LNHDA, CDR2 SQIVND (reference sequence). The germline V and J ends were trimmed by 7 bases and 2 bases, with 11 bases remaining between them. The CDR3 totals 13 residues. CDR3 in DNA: TGTGCCAGTACCAAACAGGAGAACTATGGCTACACCTTC. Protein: CASTKQENYGYTF.

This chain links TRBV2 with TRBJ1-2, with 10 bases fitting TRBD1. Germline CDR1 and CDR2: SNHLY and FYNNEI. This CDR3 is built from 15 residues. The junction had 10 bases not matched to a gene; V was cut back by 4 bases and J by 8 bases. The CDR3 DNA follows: TGTGCCAGCAGTGTCACATGGGGACAGGGGAGCGGCTACACCTTC. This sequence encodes CASSVTWGQGSGYTF.

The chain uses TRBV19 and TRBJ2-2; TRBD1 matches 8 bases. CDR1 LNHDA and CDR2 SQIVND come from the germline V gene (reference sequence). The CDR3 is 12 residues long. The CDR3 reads CAQGESTGELFF. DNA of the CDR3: TGTGCACAGGGGGAGAGCACCGGGGAGCTGTTTTTT.

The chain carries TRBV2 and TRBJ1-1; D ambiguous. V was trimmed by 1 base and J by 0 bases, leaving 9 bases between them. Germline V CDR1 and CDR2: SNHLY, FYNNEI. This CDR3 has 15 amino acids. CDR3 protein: CASSEDWGMNTEAFF. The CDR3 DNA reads TGTGCCAGCAGTGAAGACTGGGGTATGAACACTGAAGCTTTCTTT.

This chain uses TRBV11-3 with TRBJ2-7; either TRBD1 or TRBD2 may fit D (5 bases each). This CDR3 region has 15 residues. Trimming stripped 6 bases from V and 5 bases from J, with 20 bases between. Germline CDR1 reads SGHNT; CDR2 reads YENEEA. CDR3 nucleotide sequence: TGTGCCAGCAGTTACGGGACGGACCCCCCCCACGAGCAGTACTTC. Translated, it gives CASSYGTDPPHEQYF.

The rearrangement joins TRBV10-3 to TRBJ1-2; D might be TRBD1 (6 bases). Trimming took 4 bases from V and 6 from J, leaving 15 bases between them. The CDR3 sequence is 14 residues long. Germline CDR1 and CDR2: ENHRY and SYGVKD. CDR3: CAISAGDGKNGYTF. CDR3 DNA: TGTGCCATCAGTGCAGGGGACGGTAAGAATGGCTACACCTTC.

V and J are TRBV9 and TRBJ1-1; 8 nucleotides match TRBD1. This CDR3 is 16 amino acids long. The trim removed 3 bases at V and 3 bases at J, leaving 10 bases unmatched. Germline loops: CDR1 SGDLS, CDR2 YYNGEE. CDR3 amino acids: CASSANTGTGDTEAFF. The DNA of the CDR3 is TGTGCCAGCAGCGCCAACACAGGGACAGGTGACACTGAAGCTTTCTTT.

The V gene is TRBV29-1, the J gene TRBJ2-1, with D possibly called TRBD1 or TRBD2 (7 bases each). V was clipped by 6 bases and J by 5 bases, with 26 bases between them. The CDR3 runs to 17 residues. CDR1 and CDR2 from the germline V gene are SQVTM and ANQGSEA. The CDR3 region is CSVQGGPRVIANNEQFF. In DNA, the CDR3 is TGCAGCGTCCAGGGGGGGCCAAGGGTAATCGCCAACAATGAGCAGTTCTTC.

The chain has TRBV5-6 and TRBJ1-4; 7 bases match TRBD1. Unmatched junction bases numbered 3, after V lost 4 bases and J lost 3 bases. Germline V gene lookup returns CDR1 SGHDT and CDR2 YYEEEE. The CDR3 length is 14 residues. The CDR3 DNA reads TGTGCCAGCAGCCGGGGACAGCCTAATGAAAAACTGTTTTTT. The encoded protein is CASSRGQPNEKLFF.

The CDR3 spells CASSSPQGHYGYTF. In DNA, the CDR3 is TGTGCCAGCAGCTCTCCACAAGGGCACTATGGCTACACCTTC. This sequence joins TRBV11-2 and TRBJ1-2; D gene uncertain. The V end lost 4 bases, the J end lost 3 bases, and 12 bases lay between the germline ends. Germline V CDR1 and CDR2: SGHAT, FQNNGV. This CDR3 is built from 14 residues.

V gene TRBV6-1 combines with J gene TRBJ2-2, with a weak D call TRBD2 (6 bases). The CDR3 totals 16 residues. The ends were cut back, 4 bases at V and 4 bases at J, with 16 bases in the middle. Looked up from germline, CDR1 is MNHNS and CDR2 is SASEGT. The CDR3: CASSVTLARPTGELFF. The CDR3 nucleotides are TGTGCCAGCAGTGTGACACTAGCCAGGCCCACCGGGGAGCTGTTTTTT.

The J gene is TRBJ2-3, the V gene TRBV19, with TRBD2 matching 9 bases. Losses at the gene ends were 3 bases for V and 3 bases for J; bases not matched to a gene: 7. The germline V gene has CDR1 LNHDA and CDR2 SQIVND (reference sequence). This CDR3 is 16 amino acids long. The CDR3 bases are TGTGCCAGTAGTATCCAGCTAGCGGGGTATACAGATACGCAGTATTTT. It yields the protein CASSIQLAGYTDTQYF. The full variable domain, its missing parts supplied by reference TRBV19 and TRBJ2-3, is DGGITQSPKYLFRKEGQNVTLSCEQNLNHDAMYWYRQDPGQGLRLIYYSQIVNDFQKGDIAEGYSVSREKKESFPLTVTSAQKNPTAFYLCASSIQLAGYTDTQYFGPGTRLTVL.

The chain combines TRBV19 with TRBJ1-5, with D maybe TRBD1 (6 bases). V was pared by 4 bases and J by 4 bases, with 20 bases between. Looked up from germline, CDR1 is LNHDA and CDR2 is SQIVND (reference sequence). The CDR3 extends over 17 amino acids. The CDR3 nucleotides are TGTGCCAGTAGTACGAGTGGGGGCGGAAAGAATAATCAGCCCCAGCATTTT. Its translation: CASSTSGGGKNNQPQHF.

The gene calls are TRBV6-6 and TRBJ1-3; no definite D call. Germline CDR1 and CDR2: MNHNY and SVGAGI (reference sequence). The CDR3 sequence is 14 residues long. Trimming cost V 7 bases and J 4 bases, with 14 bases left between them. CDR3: CASIEASAGNTIYF. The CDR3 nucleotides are TGTGCCAGCATCGAGGCCAGCGCCGGAAACACCATATATTTT.

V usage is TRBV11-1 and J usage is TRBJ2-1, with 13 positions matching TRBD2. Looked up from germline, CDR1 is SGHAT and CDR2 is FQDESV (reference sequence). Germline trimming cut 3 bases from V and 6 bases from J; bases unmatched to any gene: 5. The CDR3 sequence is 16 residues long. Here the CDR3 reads CASSFGLAGEGNEQFF. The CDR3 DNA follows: TGTGCCAGCAGCTTCGGACTAGCGGGGGAGGGCAATGAGCAGTTCTTC.

CDR3 loop: CASSDQGASGNTIYF. Here the CDR3 DNA reads TGTGCCAGCAGTGATCAGGGGGCGTCTGGAAACACCATATATTTT. The chain joins TRBV25-1 to TRBJ1-3; TRBD1 aligns across 8 bases. With V trimmed by 3 bases and J by 1 base, 2 bases remained unmatched. Per germline, CDR1 MGHDK and CDR2 SYGVNS. There are 15 residues in the CDR3.

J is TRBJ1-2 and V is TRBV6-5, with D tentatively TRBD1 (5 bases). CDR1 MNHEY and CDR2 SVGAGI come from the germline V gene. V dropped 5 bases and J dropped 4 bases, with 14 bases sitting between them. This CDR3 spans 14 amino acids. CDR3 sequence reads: CASSPPGRGYGYTF. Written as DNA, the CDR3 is TGTGCCAGCAGTCCACCGGGACGAGGCTATGGCTACACCTTC.

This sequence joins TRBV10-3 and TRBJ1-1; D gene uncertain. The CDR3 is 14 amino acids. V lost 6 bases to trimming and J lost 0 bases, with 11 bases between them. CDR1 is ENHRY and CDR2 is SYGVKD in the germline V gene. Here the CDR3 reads CAISPTTLNTEAFF. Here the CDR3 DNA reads TGTGCCATCAGCCCGACGACATTGAACACTGAAGCTTTCTTT.

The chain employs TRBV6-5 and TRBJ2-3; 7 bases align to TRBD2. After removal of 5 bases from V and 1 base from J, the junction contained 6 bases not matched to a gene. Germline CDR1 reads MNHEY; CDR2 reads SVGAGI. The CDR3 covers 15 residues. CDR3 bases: TGTGCCAGCAGTCCTTCTAGCGGTCGCACAGATACGCAGTATTTT. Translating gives CASSPSSGRTDTQYF.